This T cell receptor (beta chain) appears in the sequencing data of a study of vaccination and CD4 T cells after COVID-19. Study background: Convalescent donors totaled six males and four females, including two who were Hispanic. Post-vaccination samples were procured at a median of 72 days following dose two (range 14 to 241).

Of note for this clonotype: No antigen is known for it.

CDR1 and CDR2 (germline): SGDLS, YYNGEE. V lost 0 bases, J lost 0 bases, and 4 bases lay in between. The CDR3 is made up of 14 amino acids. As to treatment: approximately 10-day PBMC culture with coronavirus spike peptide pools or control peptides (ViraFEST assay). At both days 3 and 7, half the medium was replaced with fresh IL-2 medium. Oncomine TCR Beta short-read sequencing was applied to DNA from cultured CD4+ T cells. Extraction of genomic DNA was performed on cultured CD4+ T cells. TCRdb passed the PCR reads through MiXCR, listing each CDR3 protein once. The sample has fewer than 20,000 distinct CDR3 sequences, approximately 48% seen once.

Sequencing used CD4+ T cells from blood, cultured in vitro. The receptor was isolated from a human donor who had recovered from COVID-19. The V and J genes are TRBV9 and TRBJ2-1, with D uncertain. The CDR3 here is CASSVESSYNEQFF. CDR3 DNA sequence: TGTGCCAGCAGCGTAGAGAGCTCCTACAATGAGCAGTTCTTC.